These 8 T cell receptor beta chains came from one sample sequenced in a study of blood T cell repertoires in COVID-19. Clones were sequenced by immunoSEQ multiplex PCR, and TCRdb holds only the in-frame ones, with some missing. The data show more than 85,000 clones, around 81% seen once. What was sequenced was peripheral blood. The receptors come from a human donor in a cohort sampled during active or convalescent COVID-19.

V is TRBV28 and J is TRBJ2-1; 7 bases fit TRBD2. The V gene end was trimmed by 5 bases and the J gene end by 7 bases; junction bases not matched to a gene: 14. The V gene's germline CDR1 is MDHEN and CDR2 SYDVKM. CDR3 size: 16 residues. CDR3 sequence reads: CASSTRWRGLRNEQFF. The CDR3 bases are TGTGCCAGCAGTACCAGGTGGCGGGGGTTGCGTAATGAGCAGTTCTTC.

Remarks on this clone: Distinct nucleotide sequences in the sample also encode this CDR3. V usage is TRBV29-1 and J usage is TRBJ1-3; the D gene is possibly TRBD1 (6 bases). The CDR3 consists of 14 residues. Trimming left V 5 bases short and J 2 bases short, with 13 bases between. CDR1 is SQVTM, CDR2 ANQGSEA, per germline. CDR3 DNA: TGCAGCGTTAGAACAGGGAATGCTGGAAACACCATATATTTT. Its translation is CSVRTGNAGNTIYF.

The chain couples TRBV25-1 to TRBJ1-5; D is possibly TRBD1 (6 bases). This CDR3 comprises 13 residues. V gave up 8 bases and J gave up 4 bases, with 12 bases separating them. The germline CDR1 and CDR2 sequences are MGHDK and SYGVNS. The CDR3 sequence: CASDRDTNQPQHF. In nucleotides, the CDR3 is TGTGCCAGCGACCGGGACACTAATCAGCCCCAGCATTTT.

V usage is TRBV7-9 and J usage is TRBJ2-5, with TRBD1 as a possible D gene (6 bases). Trimming pared 5 bases from V and 10 bases from J, leaving 29 bases between. CDR1 is SEHNR, CDR2 FQNEAQ, per germline (reference sequence). The CDR3 runs to 17 residues. The CDR3 coding sequence is TGTGCCAGCAGCAGCAGCCCCCCGGGACACCCCGGCGATGACCAGTACTTC. This codes for CASSSSPPGHPGDDQYF.

The chain has TRBV18 and TRBJ2-5; D gene unclear. V was pared by 6 bases and J by 0 bases, with 5 bases between. This CDR3 has 12 residues. Germline CDR1 and CDR2: KGHSH and LQKENI. CDR3 nucleotides: TGTGCCAGCTCGTCGTACCAAGAGACCCAGTACTTC. Its translation is CASSSYQETQYF.

The chain recombines TRBV6-5 with TRBJ1-6, with D hard to call. Looked up from germline, CDR1 is MNHEY and CDR2 is SVGAGI. This CDR3 is 16 amino acids long. V lost 2 bases, J lost 0 bases, and 8 bases lay in between. The CDR3 sequence is CASSYGHNSYNSPLHF. In DNA form, the CDR3 reads TGTGCCAGCAGTTACGGGCATAACTCCTATAATTCACCCCTCCACTTT.

The rearrangement uses TRBV29-1 and TRBJ1-4, with 8 bases identical to TRBD1. This CDR3 is built from 13 residues. V lost 4 bases, J lost 8 bases, and 6 bases stayed unmatched. Germline V gives CDR1 SQVTM, CDR2 ANQGSEA. For the CDR3, the DNA is TGCAGCGTTGTTCACAGGGGGGAAGAAAAACTGTTTTTT. Its protein is CSVVHRGEEKLFF.

The table lists this clone with a count of one. The V call is TRBV5-1, the J call TRBJ1-5; perhaps TRBD1 as D (5 bases). Deletions cut 0 bases from V and 5 bases from J, with 9 bases between. Per the germline V gene, CDR1 is SGHRS and CDR2 is YFSETQ. The CDR3 consists of 14 residues. CDR3 bases: TGCGCCAGCAGCTTGGCAGGGTTTGATCAGCCCCAGCATTTT. Translated: CASSLAGFDQPQHF.